The 20 T cell receptor beta chains reported below all come from one sample, sequenced in a study of metastatic and nonmetastatic thyroid tumors. MiXCR re-clonotyped the PCR reads for TCRdb. The table lists roughly 70,000 clones, around 18% of them singletons. All patients reached thyroid surgery having received no treatment beforehand. Specimen: blood. These receptors were collected from a female donor with papillary thyroid cancer or a benign thyroid nodule (not recorded which). Some clones in this sample may be carry-over from other donors' samples.

This clone was picked up many times. This sequence joins TRBV7-2 and TRBJ2-7; 10 bases are a match to TRBD2. CDR1 is SGHTA, CDR2 FQGNSA, per germline. This CDR3 comprises 14 residues. V shed 4 bases and J 2 bases; nucleotides not matched to a gene: 2. CDR3 coding DNA: TGTGCCAGCAGCTCTAGCGGGGGAACCTACGAGCAGTACTTC. Amino acids: CASSSSGGTYEQYF.

This clone was counted many times. V and J are TRBV20-1 and TRBJ2-3; 9 bases align to TRBD2. Germline CDR1 and CDR2: DFQATT and SNEGSKA (reference sequence). The CDR3 totals 14 residues. V was pared by 4 bases and J by 0 bases, with 2 bases of the junction left unmatched. This CDR3 reads CSAKGLASTDTQYF. CDR3 DNA: TGCAGTGCTAAAGGACTAGCGAGCACAGATACGCAGTATTTT.

This clone was seen at least ten times. CDR3 in amino acids: CASSPGGTSAFF. As DNA, the CDR3 is TGTGCCAGCAGCCCCGGGGGGACTAGCGCCTTCTTC. The chain uses TRBV14 and TRBJ2-1; 10 bases line up with TRBD2. The CDR3 has 12 residues. Germline CDR1 reads SGHDN; CDR2 reads FVKESK. V dropped 4 bases and J dropped 16; count of bases not matched to a gene: 7.

This clone was counted at least ten times. V and J are TRBV4-1 and TRBJ2-7; perhaps TRBD2 as D (5 bases). Trimming took 1 base from V and 5 from J, leaving 21 bases between them. The CDR3 is 17 residues long. Germline lookup yields CDR1 MGHRA and CDR2 YSYEKL. The CDR3 loop reads CASSQGVFYTRTDEQYF. The CDR3 DNA follows: TGCGCCAGCAGCCAAGGTGTATTCTATACTAGAACGGACGAGCAGTACTTC.

This clone appeared many times. The chain carries TRBV20-1 and TRBJ2-3; D is uncertain. Germline V gene lookup returns CDR1 DFQATT and CDR2 SNEGSKA (reference sequence). V was pared by 7 bases and J by 5 bases, with 16 bases between. This CDR3 comprises 13 residues. CDR3 DNA: TGCAGTGTAGGCGGTGAGGCTGTAGATACGCAGTATTTT. Residues: CSVGGEAVDTQYF.

This clone was seen repeatedly, ten times or more. This chain links TRBV30 with TRBJ2-2; D tentatively reads TRBD1 or TRBD2 (6 bases each). This CDR3 has 13 amino acids. V lost 5 bases and J 5 bases, leaving 12 bases between the germline ends. Germline values: CDR1 GTSNPN, CDR2 SVGIG (reference sequence). CDR3 amino acids: CAWGGRRTGELFF. The CDR3 DNA reads as TGTGCCTGGGGGGGGCGAAGGACCGGGGAGCTGTTTTTT.

This clone has a handful of counts. The gene calls are TRBV3-1 and TRBJ1-1; TRBD1 is a possible D gene (5 bases). The CDR3 spans 15 residues. The V end lost 0 bases, the J end lost 4 bases, and 12 bases lay between the germline ends. The V gene's germline CDR1 is LGHDT and CDR2 YNNKEL (reference sequence). CDR3: CASSQDGGRLTEAFF. The CDR3, as DNA: TGTGCCAGCAGCCAAGATGGGGGTCGTCTCACTGAAGCTTTCTTT.

Many counts were recorded for this clone. This sequence joins TRBV4-1 and TRBJ2-7; D ambiguous. V lost 1 base to trimming and J lost 2 bases, with 9 bases between them. This CDR3 is 14 amino acids long. The V gene's germline CDR1 is MGHRA and CDR2 YSYEKL. Written as DNA, the CDR3 is TGCGCCAGCAGCCAAGTCATGGGTACCTACGAGCAGTACTTC. Translation: CASSQVMGTYEQYF.

This clone was recorded a few times. This rearrangement joins TRBV6-1 to TRBJ1-5; D ambiguous. The CDR3 contains 15 residues. From germline, CDR1 is MNHNS and CDR2 SASEGT. V was cut by 3 bases and J by 7 bases, with 16 bases left in between. In DNA form, the CDR3 reads TGTGCCAGCAGTGACAGAGGCGGGTCCAGGCAGCCCCAGCATTTT. Encoded protein: CASSDRGGSRQPQHF.

This chain links TRBV20-1 with TRBJ2-7; TRBD1 is a possible D gene (6 bases). Looked up from germline, CDR1 is DFQATT and CDR2 is SNEGSKA (reference sequence). The CDR3 contains 12 residues. Trimming took 3 bases from V and 3 from J, leaving 9 bases between them. CDR3 sequence: CSASDRFYEQYF. In DNA, the CDR3 is TGCAGTGCTAGTGACAGGTTCTACGAGCAGTACTTC.

The CDR3 here is CASSQGNTDTQYF. CDR3 coding DNA: TGTGCCAGCAGCCAAGGAAACACAGATACGCAGTATTTT. V gene TRBV3-1 combines with J gene TRBJ2-3, with D unresolved. V dropped 1 base and J dropped 2 bases, with 4 bases sitting between them. Germline V gene lookup returns CDR1 LGHDT and CDR2 YNNKEL (reference sequence). The CDR3 extends over 13 amino acids.

This clone was recorded a few times. The V and J genes are TRBV27 and TRBJ1-6; TRBD1 agrees at 12 bases. Germline CDR1 and CDR2: MNHEY and SMNVEV (reference sequence). The CDR3 extends over 16 amino acids. J lost 7 bases, V lost 6 bases, and 7 bases had no gene match. The CDR3 loop reads CASSSGTGGKNSPLHF. In nucleotides, the CDR3 is TGTGCCAGCAGCTCCGGGACAGGGGGCAAAAATTCACCCCTCCACTTT.

This chain uses TRBV7-6 with TRBJ1-6; D ambiguous. The CDR3 totals 15 residues. Trimming took off 5 bases at V and 10 bases at J, with 18 bases between the two ends. Germline CDR1 reads SGHVS; CDR2 reads FNYEAQ. CDR3 bases: TGTGCCAGCAGCAAACAATCGGGGTCGCAATCACCCCTCCACTTT. Translated: CASSKQSGSQSPLHF.

This clone was found many times. This chain uses TRBV9 with TRBJ2-1, with 7 positions matching TRBD2. Losses at the gene ends were 0 bases for V and 5 bases for J; bases not matched to a gene: 5. CDR1 is SGDLS and CDR2 is YYNGEE in the germline V gene. This CDR3 comprises 15 residues. The CDR3 sequence is CASSVGSSGDNEQFF. CDR3 nucleotides: TGTGCCAGCAGCGTAGGCTCTAGCGGAGACAATGAGCAGTTCTTC.

This clone was seen at least ten times. The chain combines TRBV19 with TRBJ1-1, with D maybe TRBD1 (6 bases). The V and J ends lost 7 bases and 3 bases respectively, with 12 bases between them. Germline CDR1 is LNHDA and CDR2 is SQIVND (reference sequence). CDR3 length equals 13 residues. This CDR3 is CASTYNRDTEAFF. The CDR3 nucleotides read TGTGCCAGTACCTATAACAGGGACACTGAAGCTTTCTTT.

Ten or more counts support this clone. The chain links TRBV27 to TRBJ2-1; 9 nucleotides line up with TRBD1. This CDR3 comprises 14 residues. V lost 4 bases to trimming and J lost 6 bases; unmatched junction nucleotides: 4. Germline loops: CDR1 MNHEY, CDR2 SMNVEV (reference sequence). The CDR3 bases are TGTGCCAGCAGTTCCGGGACAGGGAGCAATGAGCAGTTCTTC. It specifies CASSSGTGSNEQFF.

A remark on this clone: Possible read error: a much larger clone is one base away. The identical CDR3 is also encoded by other nucleotide sequences in the sample. This sequence joins TRBV20-1 and TRBJ2-1; no clear D gene. Deletions cut 6 bases from V and 5 bases from J, with 17 bases between. The CDR3 runs to 14 residues. CDR1 and CDR2 from the germline V gene are DFQATT and SNEGSKA (reference sequence). The CDR3 sequence: CSALRALRDNEQFF. CDR3 sequence (DNA): TGCAGTGCACTACGGGCTCTTCGTGACAATGAGCAGTTCTTC.

This clone was seen ten or more times. V is TRBV6-1 and J is TRBJ2-7, with a tentative D call TRBD2 (6 bases). V lost 6 bases to trimming and J lost 2 bases, with 11 bases between them. The germline V gene encodes CDR1 MNHNS and CDR2 SASEGT. This CDR3 has 13 amino acids. The CDR3 DNA reads as TGTGCCAGCAGCGGAGGGGTGGCCTACGAGCAGTACTTC. This gives the protein CASSGGVAYEQYF.

V usage is TRBV6-1 and J usage is TRBJ1-1; D is possibly TRBD1 (6 bases). The CDR3 contains 15 residues. Germline V gene lookup returns CDR1 MNHNS and CDR2 SASEGT. Trimming took 5 bases from V and 5 from J, leaving 18 bases between them. CDR3 residues: CASSHRDTLRTEAFF. Written as DNA, the CDR3 is TGTGCCAGCAGTCACCGGGACACCCTTAGGACTGAAGCTTTCTTT.

V is TRBV27 and J is TRBJ1-6; D may be TRBD1 (5 bases). Trimming stripped 5 bases from V and 7 bases from J, with 12 bases between. Germline loops: CDR1 MNHEY, CDR2 SMNVEV (reference sequence). CDR3 size: 14 residues. This CDR3 is CASSPGTSNSPLHF. CDR3 nucleotide sequence: TGTGCCAGCAGTCCTGGGACCTCCAATTCACCCCTCCACTTT.